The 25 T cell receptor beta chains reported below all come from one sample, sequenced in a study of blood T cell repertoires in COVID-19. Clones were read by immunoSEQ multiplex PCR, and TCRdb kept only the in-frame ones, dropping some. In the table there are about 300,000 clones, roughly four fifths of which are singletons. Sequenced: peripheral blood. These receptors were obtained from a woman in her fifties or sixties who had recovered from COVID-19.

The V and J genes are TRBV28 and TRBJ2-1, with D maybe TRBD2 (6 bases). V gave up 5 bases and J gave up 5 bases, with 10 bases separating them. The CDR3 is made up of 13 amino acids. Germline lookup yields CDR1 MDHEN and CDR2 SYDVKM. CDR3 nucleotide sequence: TGTGCCAGCAGTACGGGACTGCACAATGAGCAGTTCTTC. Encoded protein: CASSTGLHNEQFF.

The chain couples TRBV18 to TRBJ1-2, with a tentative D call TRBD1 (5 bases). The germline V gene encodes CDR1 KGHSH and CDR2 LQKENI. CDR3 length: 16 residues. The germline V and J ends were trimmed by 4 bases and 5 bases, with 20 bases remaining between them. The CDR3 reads CASSLLSGGAEYGYTF. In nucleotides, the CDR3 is TGTGCCAGCTCACTCCTATCAGGCGGGGCTGAGTATGGCTACACCTTC.

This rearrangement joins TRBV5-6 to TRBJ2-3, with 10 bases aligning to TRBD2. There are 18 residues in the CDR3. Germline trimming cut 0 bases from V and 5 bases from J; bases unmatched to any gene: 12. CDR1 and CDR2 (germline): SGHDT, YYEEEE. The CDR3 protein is CASSLDVTLAGAGDTQYF. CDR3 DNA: TGTGCCAGCAGCTTGGACGTGACTCTAGCGGGAGCGGGAGATACGCAGTATTTT.

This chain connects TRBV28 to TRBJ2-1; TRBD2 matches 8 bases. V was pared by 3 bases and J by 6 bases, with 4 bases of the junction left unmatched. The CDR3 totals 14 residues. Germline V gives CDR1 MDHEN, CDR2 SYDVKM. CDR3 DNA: TGTGCCAGCAGTTTCAGAGGGACTAGCAATGAGCAGTTCTTC. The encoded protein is CASSFRGTSNEQFF.

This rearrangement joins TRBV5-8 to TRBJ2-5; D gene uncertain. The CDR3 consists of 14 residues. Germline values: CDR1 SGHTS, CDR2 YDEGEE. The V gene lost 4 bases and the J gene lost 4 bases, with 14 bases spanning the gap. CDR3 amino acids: CASSLRGQRETQYF. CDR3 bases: TGTGCCAGCAGCCTGCGCGGCCAGAGAGAGACCCAGTACTTC.

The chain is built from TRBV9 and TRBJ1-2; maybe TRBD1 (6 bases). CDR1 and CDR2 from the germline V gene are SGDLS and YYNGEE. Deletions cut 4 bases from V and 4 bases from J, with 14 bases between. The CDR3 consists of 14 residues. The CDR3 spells CASSQAQGSYGYTF. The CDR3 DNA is TGTGCCAGCAGCCAGGCACAGGGAAGCTATGGCTACACCTTC.

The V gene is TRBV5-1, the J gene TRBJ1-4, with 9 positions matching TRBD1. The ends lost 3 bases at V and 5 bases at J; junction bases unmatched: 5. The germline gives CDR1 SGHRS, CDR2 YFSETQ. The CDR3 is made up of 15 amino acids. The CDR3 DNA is TGCGCCAGCAGCTGGAGGACAGGGGAAAATGAAAAACTGTTTTTT. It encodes CASSWRTGENEKLFF. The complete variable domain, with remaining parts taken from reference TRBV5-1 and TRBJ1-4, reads KAGVTQTPRYLIKTRGQQVTLSCSPISGHRSVSWYQQTPGQGLQFLFEYFSETQRNKGNFPGRFSGRQFSNSRSEMNVSTLELGDSALYLCASSWRTGENEKLFFGSGTQLSVL.

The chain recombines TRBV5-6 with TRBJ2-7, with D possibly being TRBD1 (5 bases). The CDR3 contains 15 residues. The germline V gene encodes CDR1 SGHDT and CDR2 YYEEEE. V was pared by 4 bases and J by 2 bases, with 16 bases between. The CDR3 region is CASSLQGNEAYEQYF. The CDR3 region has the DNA TGTGCCAGCAGCCTGCAGGGCAACGAGGCCTACGAGCAGTACTTC.

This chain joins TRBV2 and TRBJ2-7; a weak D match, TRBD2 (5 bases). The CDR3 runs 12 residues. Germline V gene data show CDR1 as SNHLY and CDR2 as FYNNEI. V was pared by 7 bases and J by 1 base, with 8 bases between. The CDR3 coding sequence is TGTGCCAGCACTTGGGAGTCCTACGAGCAGTACTTC. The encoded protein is CASTWESYEQYF.

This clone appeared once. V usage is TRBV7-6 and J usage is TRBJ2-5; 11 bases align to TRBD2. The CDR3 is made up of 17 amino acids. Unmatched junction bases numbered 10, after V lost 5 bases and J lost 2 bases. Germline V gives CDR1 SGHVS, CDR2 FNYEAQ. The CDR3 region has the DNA TGTGCCAGCAGCCCCCTCCTAGCGGGGGGTAGGCAAGAGACCCAGTACTTC. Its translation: CASSPLLAGGRQETQYF.

CDR3 protein: CASGGALAQETQYF. The CDR3 coding sequence is TGTGCCAGCGGGGGGGCTTTGGCCCAAGAGACCCAGTACTTC. The V and J genes are TRBV27 and TRBJ2-5, with a tentative D call TRBD2 (7 bases). Deletions cut 8 bases from V and 1 base from J, with 14 bases between. The germline V gene encodes CDR1 MNHEY and CDR2 SMNVEV (reference sequence). CDR3 length equals 14 residues.

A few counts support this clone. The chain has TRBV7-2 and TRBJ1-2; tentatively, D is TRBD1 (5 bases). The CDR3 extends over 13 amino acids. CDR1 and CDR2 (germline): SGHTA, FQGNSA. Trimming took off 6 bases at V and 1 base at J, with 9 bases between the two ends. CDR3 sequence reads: CASSPQGNYGYTF. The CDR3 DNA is TGTGCCAGCAGTCCGCAGGGTAACTATGGCTACACCTTC.

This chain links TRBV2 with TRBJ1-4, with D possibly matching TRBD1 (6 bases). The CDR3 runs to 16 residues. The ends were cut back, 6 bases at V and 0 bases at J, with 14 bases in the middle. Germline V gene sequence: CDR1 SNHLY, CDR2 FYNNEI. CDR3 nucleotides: TGTGCCAGCAGGAAGGACAGAACTACAACTAATGAAAAACTGTTTTTT. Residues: CASRKDRTTTNEKLFF.

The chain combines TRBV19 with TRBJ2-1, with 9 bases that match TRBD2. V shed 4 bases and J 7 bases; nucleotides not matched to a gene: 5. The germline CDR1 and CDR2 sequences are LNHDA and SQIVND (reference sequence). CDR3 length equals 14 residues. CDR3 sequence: CASSTGLARNEQFF. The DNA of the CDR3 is TGTGCCAGTAGTACGGGACTAGCCAGGAATGAGCAGTTCTTC.

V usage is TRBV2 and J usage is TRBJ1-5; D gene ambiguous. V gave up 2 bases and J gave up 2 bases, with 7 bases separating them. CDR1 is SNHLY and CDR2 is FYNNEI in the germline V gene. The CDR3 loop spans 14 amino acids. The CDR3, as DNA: TGTGCCAGCAGTGAATGGCGGGGCAATCAGCCCCAGCATTTT. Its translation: CASSEWRGNQPQHF.

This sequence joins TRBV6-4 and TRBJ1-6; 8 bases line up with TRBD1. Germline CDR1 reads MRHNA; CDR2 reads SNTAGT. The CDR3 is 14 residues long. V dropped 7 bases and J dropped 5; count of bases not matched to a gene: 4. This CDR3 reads CASKTGEDNSPLHF. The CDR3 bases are TGTGCCAGCAAGACAGGGGAAGATAATTCACCCCTCCACTTT.

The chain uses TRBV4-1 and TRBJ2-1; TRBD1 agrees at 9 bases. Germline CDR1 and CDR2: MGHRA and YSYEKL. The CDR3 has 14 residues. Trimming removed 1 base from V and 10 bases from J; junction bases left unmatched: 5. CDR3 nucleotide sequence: TGCGCCAGCAGCCAAGGGACAGGGGTTGTAGAGCAGTTCTTC. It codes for CASSQGTGVVEQFF.

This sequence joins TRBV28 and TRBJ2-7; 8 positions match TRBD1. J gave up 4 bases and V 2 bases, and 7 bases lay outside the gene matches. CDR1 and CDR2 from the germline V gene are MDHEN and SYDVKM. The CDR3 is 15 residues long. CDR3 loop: CASSLGGTGFYEQYF. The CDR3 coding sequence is TGTGCCAGCAGTTTAGGAGGGACAGGCTTTTACGAGCAGTACTTC.

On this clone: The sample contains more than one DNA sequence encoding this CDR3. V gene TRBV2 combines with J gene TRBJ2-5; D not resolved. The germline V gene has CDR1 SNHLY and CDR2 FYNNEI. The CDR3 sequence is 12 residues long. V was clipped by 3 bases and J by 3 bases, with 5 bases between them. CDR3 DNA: TGTGCCAGCAGTGATACAGAAGAGACCCAGTACTTC. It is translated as CASSDTEETQYF.

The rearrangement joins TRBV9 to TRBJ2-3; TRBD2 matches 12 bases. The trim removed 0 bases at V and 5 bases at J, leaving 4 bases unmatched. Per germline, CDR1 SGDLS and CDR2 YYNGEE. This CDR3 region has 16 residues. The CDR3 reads CASSVGLAGGIDTQYF. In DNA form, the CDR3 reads TGTGCCAGCAGCGTAGGGCTAGCGGGGGGGATAGATACGCAGTATTTT. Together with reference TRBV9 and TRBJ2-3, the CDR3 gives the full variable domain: DSGVTQTPKHLITATGQRVTLRCSPRSGDLSVYWYQQSLDQGLQFLIQYYNGEERAKGNILERFSAQQFPDLHSELNLSSLELGDSALYFCASSVGLAGGIDTQYFGPGTRLTVL.

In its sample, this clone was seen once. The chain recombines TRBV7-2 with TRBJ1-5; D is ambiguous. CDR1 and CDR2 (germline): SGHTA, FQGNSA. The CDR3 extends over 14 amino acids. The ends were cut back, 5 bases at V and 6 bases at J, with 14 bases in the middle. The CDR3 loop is CASSEGNPGQPQHF. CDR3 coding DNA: TGTGCCAGCAGCGAAGGAAATCCGGGTCAGCCCCAGCATTTT.

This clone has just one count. CDR3 in amino acids: CASSSPDFSGANVLTF. The CDR3 DNA reads as TGTGCCAGCAGCTCCCCGGACTTCTCTGGGGCCAACGTCCTGACTTTC. The V and J genes are TRBV7-9 and TRBJ2-6, with D tentatively TRBD2 (5 bases). This CDR3 is 16 amino acids long. The ends were cut back, 4 bases at V and 0 bases at J, with 10 bases in the middle. Germline CDR1 reads SEHNR; CDR2 reads FQNEAQ (reference sequence).

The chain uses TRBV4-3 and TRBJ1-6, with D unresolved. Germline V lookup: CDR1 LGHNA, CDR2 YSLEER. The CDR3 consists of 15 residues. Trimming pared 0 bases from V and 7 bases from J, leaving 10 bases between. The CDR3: CASSQDSHSNSPLHF. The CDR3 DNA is TGCGCCAGCAGCCAAGATTCTCACAGCAATTCACCCCTCCACTTT.

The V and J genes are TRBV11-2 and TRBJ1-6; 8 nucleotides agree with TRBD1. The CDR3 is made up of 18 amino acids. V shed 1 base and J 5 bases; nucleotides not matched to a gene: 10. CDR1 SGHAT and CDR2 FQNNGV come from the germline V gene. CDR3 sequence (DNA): TGTGCCAGCAGCTTAGCTGCGACAGGGGAAGGCGATAATTCACCCCTCCACTTT. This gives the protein CASSLAATGEGDNSPLHF.

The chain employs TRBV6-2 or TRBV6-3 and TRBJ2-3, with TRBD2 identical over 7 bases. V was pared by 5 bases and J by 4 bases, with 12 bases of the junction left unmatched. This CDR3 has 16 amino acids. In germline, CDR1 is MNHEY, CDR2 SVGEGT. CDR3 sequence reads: CASSAGLGGGADTQYF. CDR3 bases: TGTGCCAGCAGTGCGGGACTCGGGGGAGGGGCAGATACGCAGTATTTT.